This paragraph reports one TCR beta chain. Germline V CDR1 and CDR2: MGHDK, SYGVNS. Trimming stripped 1 base from V and 0 bases from J, with 13 bases between. This CDR3 spans 17 amino acids. This sample was included in a study of blood T cell repertoires in COVID-19. The assay was immunoSEQ multiplex PCR, and TCRdb's table has in-frame clones only and misses some. Here the sample spans approximately 190,000 clones, approximately 82% being singletons. The chain couples TRBV25-1 to TRBJ1-3; a weak D match, TRBD1 (5 bases). Material: peripheral blood. This clonotype originated in a human donor with acute or convalescent COVID-19. The donor label of this sample is uncertain. The CDR3 nucleotides are TGTGCCAGCAGTGAATGGGGCCCCGGTAGCTCTGGAAACACCATATATTTT. It translates to CASSEWGPGSSGNTIYF.